The T cell receptor (beta chain) described here comes from a study of cytomegalovirus exposure and HLA in healthy donors. V lost 2 bases and J 3 bases, leaving 5 bases between the germline ends. The CDR3 consists of 12 residues. CDR1 and CDR2 (germline): SGHKS, YYEKEE (reference sequence). This clone was recorded a few times. With 60 Vbeta and 13 Jbeta primers, the PCR was carried out. Sequencing was performed with immunoSEQ multiplex PCR; in TCRdb, only in-frame clones are kept and a portion is missing. The sample shows 120,000 or so clones, 75% to 90% of them seen only once. This chain joins TRBV5-5 and TRBJ2-5; D is ambiguous. The sequencing sample was made of PBMCs. This receptor was identified in a man aged 25-40 years in good health and CMV-seronegative. For the CDR3, the DNA is TGTGCCAGCAGCTTACATGAAGAGACCCAGTACTTC. Translation: CASSLHEETQYF.